A selection of T cell receptor beta chains follows, all from one sample in a study of shared clonotypes between healthy human individuals. Assay used: immunoSEQ multiplex PCR; TCRdb lists only in-frame clones, some missing. This sample has some 2.1 million clones; about 95% occur once, and the top ten carry 0.1% to 0.15%. Material for sequencing was naive CD4+ T cells sorted from blood. These receptors originate from a man aged 18 to 29 in good health. Both conserved end residues are part of each CDR3. The D gene is left open where the match is weak. Size tells how often a clone was seen (once, few, many) or the class of an expanded clone, and some rows leave it out.

>TRBJ2-3|once|TRBD2|TRBV14
CASSQRAGGLADTQYF
TGTGCCAGCAGCCAAAGAGCGGGGGGGCTGGCAGATACGCAGTATTTT
>TRBJ1-2|-|-|TRBV29-1
CSVDAITGGGYTF
TGCAGCGTCGACGCGATAACCGGGGGGGGCTACACCTTC
>TRBJ2-1|once|TRBD2|TRBV7-2
CASSLDSRGLAGVYEQFF
TGTGCCAGCAGCTTAGACAGCCGGGGACTAGCGGGAGTCTATGAGCAGTTCTTC
>TRBJ2-7|-|-|TRBV11-2
CASSSRDGPYEQYF
TGTGCCAGCAGCTCTCGGGACGGGCCCTACGAGCAGTACTTC
>TRBJ2-3|-|-|TRBV5-6
CASSLRSDTQYF
TGTGCCAGCAGCCTAAGGTCAGATACGCAGTATTTT
>TRBJ1-1|-|-|TRBV18
CASSLKTLLNTEAFF
TGTGCCAGCTCACTAAAGACACTTTTGAACACTGAAGCTTTCTTT
>TRBJ2-7|once|-|TRBV19
CASSITGPYEQYF
TGTGCCAGTAGTATTACAGGGCCTTACGAGCAGTACTTC
>TRBJ2-3|-|-|TRBV5-4
CASSSVGGDTQYF
TGTGCCAGCAGCTCGGTGGGGGGTGATACGCAGTATTTT
>TRBJ1-6|few|-|TRBV27
CASSLGRNSPLHF
TGTGCCAGCAGTTTGGGGCGCAATTCACCCCTCCACTTT
>TRBJ1-5|-|-|TRBV6-5
CASSYRFNQPQHF
TGTGCCAGCAGTTACAGGTTTAATCAGCCCCAGCATTTT
>TRBJ1-6|-|-|TRBV6-1
CASSDLAKNSPLHF
TGTGCCAGCAGTGACTTGGCAAAAAATTCACCCCTCCACTTT
>TRBJ2-7|-|TRBD2|TRBV27
CASSFSGGRYEQYF
TGTGCCAGCAGTTTTAGCGGGGGGCGTTACGAGCAGTACTTC
>TRBJ2-3|-|-|TRBV5-4
CASSLDSKVTQYF
TGTGCCAGCAGCTTGGACTCGAAGGTCACGCAGTATTTT
>TRBJ2-5|-|TRBD1|TRBV2
CASSWTGETQYF
TGTGCCAGCAGTTGGACAGGAGAGACCCAGTACTTC
>TRBJ1-1|once|-|TRBV5-1
CASSLRGTEAFF
TGCGCCAGCAGCTTGAGGGGGACTGAAGCTTTCTTT
>TRBJ2-5|-|-|TRBV2
CASSDRGTAQETQYF
TGTGCCAGCAGTGACCGTGGGACGGCACAAGAGACCCAGTACTTC
>TRBJ2-7|-|-|TRBV6-1
CASSYTTRAPYF
TGTGCCAGCAGTTATACGACAAGGGCTCCGTACTTC
>TRBJ2-5|-|-|TRBV4-3
CASSQEGRGEETQYF
TGCGCCAGCAGCCAAGAAGGCAGAGGGGAAGAGACCCAGTACTTC
>TRBJ1-2|once|-|TRBV21-1
CASSTSGTERYGYTF
TGTGCCAGCAGCACTTCCGGGACAGAGAGGTATGGCTACACCTTC
>TRBJ1-2|-|-|TRBV10-3
CAISESQTGYGYTF
TGTGCCATCAGTGAGTCTCAGACGGGCTATGGCTACACCTTC
>TRBJ2-3|-|-|TRBV6-1
CASSEIPVLSSTDTQYF
TGTGCCAGCAGTGAAATCCCCGTACTCTCTAGCACAGATACGCAGTATTTT
>TRBJ1-3|-|-|TRBV18
CASSPPGASPSSGNTIYF
TGTGCCAGCTCACCCCCAGGGGCCAGTCCGAGCTCTGGAAACACCATATATTTT
>TRBJ2-2|once|-|TRBV7-6
CASSPRGLAGTGELFF
TGTGCCAGCAGCCCTAGGGGACTGGCTGGCACCGGGGAGCTGTTTTTT
>TRBJ2-2|-|-|TRBV11-1
CASSYRDGTALASHVTF
TGTGCCAGCAGCTACCGGGATGGCACCGCTCTCGCCTCCCACGTAACTTTT
>TRBJ1-1|-|-|TRBV23-1
CASSQTRAKGTEAFF
TGCGCCAGCAGTCAAACCAGGGCGAAGGGAACTGAAGCTTTCTTT
>TRBJ1-2|few|-|TRBV19
CASTTWAGEGGGYTF
TGTGCCAGTACCACCTGGGCAGGGGAGGGAGGTGGCTACACCTTC
>TRBJ1-1|-|TRBD1|TRBV6-1
CASSDRDRTNTEAFF
TGTGCCAGCAGTGACCGGGACAGGACGAACACTGAAGCTTTCTTT
>TRBJ1-2|-|-|TRBV5-1
CASSLDNTLSYGYTF
TGCGCCAGCAGCTTGGACAACACCCTTAGCTATGGCTACACCTTC
>TRBJ1-2|-|-|TRBV15
CATSRDGPGYTF
TGTGCCACCAGCAGAGACGGGCCTGGCTACACCTTC
>TRBJ2-3|-|-|TRBV5-4
CASSFGITVQYF
TGTGCCAGCAGCTTCGGTATTACCGTGCAGTATTTT
>TRBJ1-2|-|-|TRBV2
CASSAALGHYGYTF
TGTGCCAGCAGTGCCGCCCTGGGACACTATGGCTACACCTTC
>TRBJ2-4|-|-|TRBV11-2
CASSLGGPFNLAKNIQYF
TGTGCCAGCAGTTTAGGGGGGCCATTTAACCTAGCCAAAAACATTCAGTACTTC